The clone carrying this TCR beta chain was counted once. Its antigen is as yet unknown. This sample stems from a study of CD4 T cells in relation to SARS-CoV-2 and coronaviruses. The CDR3 length is 16 residues. Germline V lookup: CDR1 MGHRA, CDR2 YSYEKL. V lost 4 bases to trimming and J lost 0 bases, with 16 bases between them. Generated by immunoSEQ multiplex PCR, the TCRdb table keeps only in-frame clones and is missing some. There are almost 30,000 clones in the sample; 70% to 85% occur only once, and approximately 14% lies in the top ten. Overall study results and limits: No donor gave both pre-pandemic and post-infection samples.

Unexposed donor CD4+ T cells date from about 2010-2019, before the COVID-19 pandemic. Isolation of CD4+ T cells took place after roughly nine days in culture. Sequencing was performed on CD4+ T cells from PBMCs, cultured in vitro. The chain uses TRBV4-1 and TRBJ2-7; TRBD2 is a possible D gene (6 bases). The receptor was derived from a human donor in good health. DNA of the CDR3: TGCGCCAGCAGCCCCCCGGCAGGGCGGGGCTCCTACGAGCAGTACTTC. Residues: CASSPPAGRGSYEQYF.